The source of this T cell receptor beta chain is a study of shared clonotypes between healthy human individuals (dated by TCRdb to between 2020 and 2021). For the study in its entirety: The cohort comprised a couple of women and a few men aged 18 to 49 years. Per donor, three plates each were used for CD4 naive and CD4 memory, two for CD8 naive, and one for CD8 memory. To estimate repertoire size and how much clonotype sharing occurs between individuals, the study deeply sequenced the blood TCR repertoires of roughly 5 healthy adults. Libraries were prepared and TCR repertoires were sequenced by different laboratories using diverse techniques, in order to increase sequencing depth and limit assay-specific biases. Per donor, leukapheresis produced somewhere between about 0.94 and 10 billion PBMCs.

Overall study outcomes, separate from this receptor: Pairwise subsampling indicated that sequencing depth was expected to affect the degree of clonotype sharing among donors. Estimated clonotype richness was generally larger for naive than for memory subsets. Sharing across several donors was observed for roughly 5.4% of naive CD4, less than 4% of naive CD8, over 2% of memory CD4, and roughly 0.43% of memory CD8 clonotypes. Sampling was restricted to blood, and TCR repertoires in tissue are likely to differ from TCR repertoires in blood. Because the study included a small number of donors, the genetic and exposure-history diversity represented was limited. Compared with non-shared clonotypes, the clonotypes found in all four sorted-subset donors had higher generation probabilities. Incomplete sequencing was indicated by rarefaction of sorted-subset datasets, despite the large sequencing depth.

TCR CDR3 regions were amplified from genomic DNA by multiplex PCR using the deep immunoSEQ assay. Genomic DNA extracted from each cell subset was distributed evenly over all wells of several immunoSEQ 96-well plates, and each plate served as one replicate. For sorted subsets, around 0.2 ug of genomic DNA, equivalent to 25,000 to 30,000 T cell genomes, went into each replicate PCR. The purified libraries were quantified using a Qubit 3.0 fluorometer, sized with a Bioanalyzer 2100, and then quantified again using the KAPA Library Quantification kit. Every immunoSEQ 96-well plate was sequenced on a dedicated single-read 150-cycle Illumina NextSeq 550 flow cell. The published analysis was carried out like this. Because the immunoSEQ output held only junctional sequences and lacked quality scores, the filtering could not match the filtering applied to full-length reads. To assign V/J genes and CDR3, sequences were annotated using PyIR, a Python wrapper for IgBLAST v1.9, with IMGT germline references. Reads with weak V/J assignments (E-value above 1e-6), missing CDR3, stop codons, out-of-frame junctions, or ambiguous translated residues were removed. A V3J clonotype was defined by an identical inferred V gene, J gene, and CDR3 amino acid sequence. The percentage overlap between two repertoires was calculated by dividing the number of shared unique clonotypes by the size of the smaller repertoire. Repertoire richness was assessed with RTK rarefaction, the Chao1 estimator, and Recon v2.1 estimates of unobserved clonotypes. Generation probabilities for all TCRbeta clonotypes obtained by the gDNA method from several donors were computed using OLGA. Imported from immuneACCESS, the table was reduced by TCRdb to in-frame sequences with V and J called. These copies leave out some clones; in studies compared against another copy, an unresolved V gene accounts for under half, and the cause of the remainder is not known. The V and J calls and clone size are taken from that table; D and trimming were inferred from the DNA. Here the sample has about 1 million clones; approximately 68% occur a single time. About 1.5% of the sample rests with the top ten.

The CDR3 spans 15 residues, from the cysteine through the phenylalanine. Left in the record is the CDR3 DNA by itself, 45 bases read in frame from the first base. Reading the germline V gene gives CDR1 MDHEN and CDR2 SYDVKM. V is shortened by 7 bases, J by 10 bases, and the region joining them spans 20 bases. Healthy HIV-negative adults with no recently reported acute infections or vaccinations were included as donors. All donors were Caucasian adults living in Nashville, Tennessee, USA. Magnetic negative selection was used to enrich CD4+ T cells, after which naive cells were positively selected on CD45RA and the negative fraction became the memory subset. Blood was obtained by leukapheresis, after which PBMCs were separated by Ficoll-Histopaque density gradient centrifugation and cryopreserved in liquid nitrogen vapor phase. Purity and quantity of every magnetically sorted T cell population were checked by analytical flow cytometry. Each sorted fraction had its genomic DNA isolated and then quantified by UV absorbance on a Nanodrop 2000c.

Concerning this clone itself: Its specific antigen is unknown. No per-base quality is available; no much larger clone lies one base away.

The TCR was taken from a man in his late teens or twenties in good health. Input material: memory CD4+ T cells sorted from blood. According to the study, the label for this sample's cell subset or site signals: CD45RA-negative fraction. The sequence links TRBV28 to TRBJ1-6, with an unclear D gene assignment. Here is the DNA: TGTGCCAGCACCCCCTCGGACGGTCGGGGATCACCCCTCCACTTT. Its translation is CASTPSDGRGSPLHF.